This T cell receptor (beta chain) appears in the sequencing data of a study of blood T cell repertoires in COVID-19. Overall study context: COVID-19 samples collected from the United States, Italy and Spain covered acute and convalescent phases. The analysed material was cDNA or gDNA that came from T cells, B-cell-depleted T cells, or PBMCs.

In the original processing: Amplification of reference gene primers was used by the study to estimate nucleated cell counts. Assay used: immunoSEQ multiplex PCR; TCRdb lists only in-frame clones, some missing. V, J and clone size were drawn from that table, and D and trimming were deduced from the DNA. The sample records about 33,000 clones, more than 80% being singletons. The clonotype was recovered from a human donor in a cohort sampled during active COVID-19. Specimen: peripheral blood.

The CDR3 region is CASSYVGETQYF. Here the CDR3 DNA reads TGTGCCAGCAGCTACGTCGGGGAGACCCAGTACTTC. The V and J genes are TRBV11-2 and TRBJ2-5; D gene uncertain. The length of the CDR3 is 12 residues. V lost 4 bases and J 5 bases, leaving 8 bases between the germline ends. Germline V gene lookup returns CDR1 SGHAT and CDR2 FQNNGV.